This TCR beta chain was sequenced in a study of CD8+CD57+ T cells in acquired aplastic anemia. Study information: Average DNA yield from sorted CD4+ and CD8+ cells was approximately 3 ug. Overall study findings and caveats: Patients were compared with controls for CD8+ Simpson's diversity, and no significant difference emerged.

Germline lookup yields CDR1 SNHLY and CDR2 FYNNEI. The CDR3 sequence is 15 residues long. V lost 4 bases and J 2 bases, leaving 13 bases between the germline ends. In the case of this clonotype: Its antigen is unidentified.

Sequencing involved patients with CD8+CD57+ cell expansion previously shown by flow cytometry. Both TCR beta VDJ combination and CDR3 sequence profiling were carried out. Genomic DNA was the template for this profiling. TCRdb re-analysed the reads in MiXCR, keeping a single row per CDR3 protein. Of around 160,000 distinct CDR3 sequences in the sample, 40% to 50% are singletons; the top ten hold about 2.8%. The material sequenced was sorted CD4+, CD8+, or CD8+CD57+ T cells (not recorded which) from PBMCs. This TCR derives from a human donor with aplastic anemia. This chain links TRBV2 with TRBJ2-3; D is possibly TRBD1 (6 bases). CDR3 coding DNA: TGTGCCAGCAGTGTCACAGGGATGGACACAGATACGCAGTATTTT. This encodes CASSVTGMDTDTQYF. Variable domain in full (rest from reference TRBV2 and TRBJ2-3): EPEVTQTPSHQVTQMGQEVILRCVPISNHLYFYWYRQILGQKVEFLVSFYNNEISEKSEIFDDQFSVERPDGSNFTLKIRSTKLEDSAMYFCASSVTGMDTDTQYFGPGTRLTVL.